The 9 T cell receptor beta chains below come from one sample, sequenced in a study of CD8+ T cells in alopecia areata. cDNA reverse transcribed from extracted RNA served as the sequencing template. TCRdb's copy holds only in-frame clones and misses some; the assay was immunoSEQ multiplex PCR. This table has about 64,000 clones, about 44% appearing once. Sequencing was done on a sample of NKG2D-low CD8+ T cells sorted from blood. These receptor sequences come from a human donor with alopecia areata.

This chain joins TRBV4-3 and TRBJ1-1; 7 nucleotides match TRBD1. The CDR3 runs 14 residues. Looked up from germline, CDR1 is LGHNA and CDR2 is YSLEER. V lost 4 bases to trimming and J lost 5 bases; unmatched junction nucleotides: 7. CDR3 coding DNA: TGCGCCAGCAGCCTCAGGGGGAACCCTACTGAAGCTTTCTTT. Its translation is CASSLRGNPTEAFF.

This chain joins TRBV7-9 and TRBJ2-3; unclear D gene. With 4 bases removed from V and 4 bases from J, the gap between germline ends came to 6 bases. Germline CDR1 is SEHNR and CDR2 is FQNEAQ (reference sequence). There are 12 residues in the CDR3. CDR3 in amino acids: CASSSFADTQYF. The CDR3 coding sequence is TGTGCCAGCAGCTCTTTCGCAGATACGCAGTATTTT.

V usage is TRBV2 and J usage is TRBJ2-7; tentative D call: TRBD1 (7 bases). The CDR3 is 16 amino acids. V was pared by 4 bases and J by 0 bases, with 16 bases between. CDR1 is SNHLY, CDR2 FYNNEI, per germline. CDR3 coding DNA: TGTGCCAGCAGTGCGGGAGACAGGGTATTCTCCTACGAGCAGTACTTC. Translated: CASSAGDRVFSYEQYF.

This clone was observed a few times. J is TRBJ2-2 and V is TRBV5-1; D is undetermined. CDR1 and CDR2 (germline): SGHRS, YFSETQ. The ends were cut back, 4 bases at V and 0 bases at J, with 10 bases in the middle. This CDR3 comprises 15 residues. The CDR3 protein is CASSKTATNTGELFF. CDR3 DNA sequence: TGCGCCAGCAGCAAGACGGCCACGAACACCGGGGAGCTGTTTTTT.

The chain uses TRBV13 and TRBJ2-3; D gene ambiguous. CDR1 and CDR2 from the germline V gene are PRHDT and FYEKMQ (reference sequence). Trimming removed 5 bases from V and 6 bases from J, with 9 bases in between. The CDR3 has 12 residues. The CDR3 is CASSLGRDTQYF. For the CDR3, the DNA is TGTGCCAGCAGCCTTGGAAGGGATACGCAGTATTTT. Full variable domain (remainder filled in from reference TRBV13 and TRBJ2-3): AAGVIQSPRHLIKEKRETATLKCYPIPRHDTVYWYQQGPGQDPQFLISFYEKMQSDKGSIPDRFSAQQFSDYHSELNMSSLELGDSALYFCASSLGRDTQYFGPGTRLTVL.

In DNA, the CDR3 is TGTGCCAGCGCGGGGGGTTCCCACGAGCAGTACTTC. Translating gives CASAGGSHEQYF. The rearrangement links TRBV9 to TRBJ2-7; 8 bases agree with TRBD2. The CDR3 runs 12 residues. Germline V gene sequence: CDR1 SGDLS, CDR2 YYNGEE. Trimming cost V 7 bases and J 5 bases; bases outside gene matches: 5. The entire variable domain, with the rest obtained from reference TRBV9 and TRBJ2-7, is as follows: DSGVTQTPKHLITATGQRVTLRCSPRSGDLSVYWYQQSLDQGLQFLIQYYNGEERAKGNILERFSAQQFPDLHSELNLSSLELGDSALYFCASAGGSHEQYFGPGTRLTVT.

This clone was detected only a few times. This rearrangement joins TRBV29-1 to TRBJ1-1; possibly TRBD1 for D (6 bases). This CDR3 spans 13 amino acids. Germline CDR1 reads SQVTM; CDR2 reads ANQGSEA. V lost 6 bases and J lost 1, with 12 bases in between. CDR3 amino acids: CSVAPGQNTEAFF. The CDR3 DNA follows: TGCAGCGTGGCCCCGGGACAGAACACTGAAGCTTTCTTT.

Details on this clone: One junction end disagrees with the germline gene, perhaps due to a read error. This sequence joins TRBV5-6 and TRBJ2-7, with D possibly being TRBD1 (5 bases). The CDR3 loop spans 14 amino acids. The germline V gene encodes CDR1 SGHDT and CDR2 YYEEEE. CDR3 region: CASSSWLTANFYLF. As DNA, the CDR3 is TGTGCCAGCAGCTCCTGGCTGACAGCTAATTTTTACCTGTTC. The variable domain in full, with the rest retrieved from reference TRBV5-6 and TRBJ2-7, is DAGVTQSPTHLIKTRGQQVTLRCSPKSGHDTVSWYQQALGQGPQFIFQYYEEEERQRGNFPDRFSGHQFPNYSSELNVNALLLGDSALYLCASSSWLTANFYLFGPGTRLTVT.

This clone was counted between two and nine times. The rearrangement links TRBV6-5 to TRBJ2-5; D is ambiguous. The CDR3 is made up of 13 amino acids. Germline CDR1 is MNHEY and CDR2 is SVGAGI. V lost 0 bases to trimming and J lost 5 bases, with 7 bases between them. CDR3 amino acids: CASSYSDGETQYF. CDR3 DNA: TGTGCCAGCAGTTACTCGGACGGGGAGACCCAGTACTTC.